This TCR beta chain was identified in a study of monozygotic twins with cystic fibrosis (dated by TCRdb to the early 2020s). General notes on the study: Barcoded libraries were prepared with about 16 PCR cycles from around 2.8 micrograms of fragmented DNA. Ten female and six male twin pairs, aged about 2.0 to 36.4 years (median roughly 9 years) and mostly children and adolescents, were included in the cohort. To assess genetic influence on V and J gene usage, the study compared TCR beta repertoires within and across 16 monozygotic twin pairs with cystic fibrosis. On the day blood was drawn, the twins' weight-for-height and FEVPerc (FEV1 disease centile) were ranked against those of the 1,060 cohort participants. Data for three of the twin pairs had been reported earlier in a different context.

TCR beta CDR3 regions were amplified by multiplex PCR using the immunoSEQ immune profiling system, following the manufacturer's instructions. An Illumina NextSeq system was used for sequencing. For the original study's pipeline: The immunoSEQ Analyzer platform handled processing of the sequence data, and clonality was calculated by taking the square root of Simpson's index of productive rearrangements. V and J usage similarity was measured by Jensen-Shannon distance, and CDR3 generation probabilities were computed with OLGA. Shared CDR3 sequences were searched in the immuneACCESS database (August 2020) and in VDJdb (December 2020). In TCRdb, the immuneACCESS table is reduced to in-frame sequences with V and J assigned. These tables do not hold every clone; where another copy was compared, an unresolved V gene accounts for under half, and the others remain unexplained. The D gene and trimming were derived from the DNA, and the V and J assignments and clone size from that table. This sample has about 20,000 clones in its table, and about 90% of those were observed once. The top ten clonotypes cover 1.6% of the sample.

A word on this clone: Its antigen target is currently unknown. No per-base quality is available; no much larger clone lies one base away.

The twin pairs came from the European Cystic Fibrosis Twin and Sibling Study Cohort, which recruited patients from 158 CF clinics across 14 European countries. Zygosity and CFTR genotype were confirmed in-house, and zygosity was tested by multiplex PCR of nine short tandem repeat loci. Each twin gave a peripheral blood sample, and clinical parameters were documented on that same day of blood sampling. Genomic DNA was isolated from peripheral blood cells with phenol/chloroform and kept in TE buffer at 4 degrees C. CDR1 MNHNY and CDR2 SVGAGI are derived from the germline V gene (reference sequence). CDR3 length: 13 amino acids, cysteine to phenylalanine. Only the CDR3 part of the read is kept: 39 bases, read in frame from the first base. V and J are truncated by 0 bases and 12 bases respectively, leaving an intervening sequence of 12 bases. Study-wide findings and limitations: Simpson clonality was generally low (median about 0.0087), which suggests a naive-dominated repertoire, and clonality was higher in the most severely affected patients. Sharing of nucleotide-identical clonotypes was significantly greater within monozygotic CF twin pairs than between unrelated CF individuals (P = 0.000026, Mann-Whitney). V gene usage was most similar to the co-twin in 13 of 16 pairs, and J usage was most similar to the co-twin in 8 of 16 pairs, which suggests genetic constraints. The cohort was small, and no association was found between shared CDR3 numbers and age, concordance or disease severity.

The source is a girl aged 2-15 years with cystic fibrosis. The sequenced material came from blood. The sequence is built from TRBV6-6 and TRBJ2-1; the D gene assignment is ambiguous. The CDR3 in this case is CASSYSNRIGQFF. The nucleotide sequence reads TGTGCCAGCAGTTACTCGAATAGGATTGGGCAGTTCTTC.